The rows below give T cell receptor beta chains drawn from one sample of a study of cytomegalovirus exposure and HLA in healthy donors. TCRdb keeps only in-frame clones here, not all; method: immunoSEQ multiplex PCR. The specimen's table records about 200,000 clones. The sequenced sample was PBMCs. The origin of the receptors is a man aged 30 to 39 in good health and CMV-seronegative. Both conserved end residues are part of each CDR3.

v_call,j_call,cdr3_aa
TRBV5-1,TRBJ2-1,CASSPDRVREQFF
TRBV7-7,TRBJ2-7,CASSPSGLASSYEQYF
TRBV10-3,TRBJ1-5,CAISDYDKGNQPQHF
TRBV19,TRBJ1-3,CASRWTGVYSSGNTIYF
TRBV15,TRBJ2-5,CATSRLQGWGETQYF
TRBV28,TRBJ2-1,CASIISGTGGHNEQFF
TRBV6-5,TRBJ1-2,CTKDDRGGRVEGYTF
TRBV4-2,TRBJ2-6,CASSQGSGAAGANVLTF
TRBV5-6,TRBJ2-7,CASSLLDRIPYEQYF
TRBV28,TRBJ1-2,CASRVSGGNGYGYTF
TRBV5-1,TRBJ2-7,CASSPPGLAFDEQYF
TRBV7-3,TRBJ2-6,CASSPRGQDLSGANVLTF
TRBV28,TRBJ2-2,CASRALRQGNTGELFF
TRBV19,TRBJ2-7,CASSLQGNYEQYF
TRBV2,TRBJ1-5,CASSTGSGSGPQHF
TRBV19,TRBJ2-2,CASSFTGVAGELFF
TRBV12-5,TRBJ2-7,CASGTGQGESYEQYF
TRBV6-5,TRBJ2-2,CASSSEITGELFF
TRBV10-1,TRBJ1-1,CASSPTGASTEAFF
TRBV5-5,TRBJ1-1,CASSLGTVRNTEAFF
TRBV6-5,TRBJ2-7,CASRGQGRYEQYF
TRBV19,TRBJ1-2,CASSISGRTGGPGGYTF
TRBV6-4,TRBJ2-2,CASSPQGQGNTGELFF
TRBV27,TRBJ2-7,CASSFSGRPYEQYF
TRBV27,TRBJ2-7,CASTPGQGAYEQYF
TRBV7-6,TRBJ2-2,CASSPRGSGGMNTGELFF
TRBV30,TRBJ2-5,CAWNGGYEYVGQETQYF
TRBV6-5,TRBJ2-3,CASGQGLSGADTQYF
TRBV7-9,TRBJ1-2,CASSLGDRGGGYTF